The TCR beta chain under discussion was sequenced for a study of sequential checkpoint blockade in melanoma. Whole-study context: Patients were randomized 1:1 to nivolumab-then-ipilimumab or ipilimumab-then-nivolumab first-line. Both treatment sequences were followed by maintenance nivolumab.

This CDR3 spans 15 amino acids. Treatment reported: randomized to nivolumab then ipilimumab (arm A) or the reverse (arm B). No patient had prior DNA-damaging chemotherapy. Live CD3+CD8+ CD19− CD56− cells were sorted from PBMCs. Using immunoSEQ multiplex PCR, the repertoire was profiled, and TCRdb retains in-frame clones only, with some absent. The sample lists about 9,000 clones, roughly three fifths occurring once. The origin of this receptor is a human donor with melanoma. The chain combines TRBV21-1 with TRBJ1-4. TRBV21-1 is reported as a pseudogene. The starting material was CD8+ T cells sorted from blood (inferred from file names), obtained from a patient given nivolumab and ipilimumab in sequence. The CDR3 DNA is TGTGCCAGCAGCAAAGCTCCGCGGCTGGCGGAAAAACTGTTTTTT. It encodes CASSKAPRLAEKLFF.